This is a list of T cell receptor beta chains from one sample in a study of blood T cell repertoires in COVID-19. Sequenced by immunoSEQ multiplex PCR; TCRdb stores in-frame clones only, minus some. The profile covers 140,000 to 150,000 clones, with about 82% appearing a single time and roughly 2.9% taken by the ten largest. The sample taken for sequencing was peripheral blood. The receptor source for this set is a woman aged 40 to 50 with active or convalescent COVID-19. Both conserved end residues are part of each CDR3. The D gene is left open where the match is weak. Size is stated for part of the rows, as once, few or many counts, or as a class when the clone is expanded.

cdr3_nt: TGTGCCAGCAGCGCGAGGCCCAGGGGGCGGGACACTGAAGCTTTCTTT
cdr3_aa: CASSARPRGRDTEAFF
d_call: TRBD1
j_call: TRBJ1-1
clone_size: -
v_call: TRBV9

cdr3_nt: TGTGCCAGCAATAAAGGTGGGGGACAGGACTCATATGGCTACACCTTC
cdr3_aa: CASNKGGGQDSYGYTF
d_call: TRBD1
j_call: TRBJ1-2
clone_size: once
v_call: TRBV11-2

cdr3_nt: TGTGCCAGCTCCCAGAGACAGCGCTTAAACTATGGCTACACCTTC
cdr3_aa: CASSQRQRLNYGYTF
d_call: -
j_call: TRBJ1-2
clone_size: -
v_call: TRBV6-5

cdr3_nt: TGTGCCAGCAGTTTTAGCCCCGGGACACTAAACACTGAAGCTTTCTTT
cdr3_aa: CASSFSPGTLNTEAFF
d_call: -
j_call: TRBJ1-1
clone_size: once
v_call: TRBV2

cdr3_nt: TGTGCCAGCAGCCGGGGGGGCGGGAGAATAAGCAATGAGCAGTTCTTC
cdr3_aa: CASSRGGGRISNEQFF
d_call: TRBD2
j_call: TRBJ2-1
clone_size: -
v_call: TRBV5-8

cdr3_nt: TGCGCCAGCAGCCAAAATAGCGGGGGGCCGGAGACCCAGTACTTC
cdr3_aa: CASSQNSGGPETQYF
d_call: TRBD2
j_call: TRBJ2-5
clone_size: -
v_call: TRBV4-1

cdr3_nt: TGTGCCAGCAGCGGAGACACAGGGATTTCAGAAGCTTTCTTT
cdr3_aa: CASSGDTGISEAFF
d_call: -
j_call: TRBJ1-1
clone_size: -
v_call: TRBV9

cdr3_nt: TGCGCCAGCAGCGCGGAGGGACAGGGTCTTCAGCCCCAGCATTTT
cdr3_aa: CASSAEGQGLQPQHF
d_call: TRBD1
j_call: TRBJ1-5
clone_size: -
v_call: TRBV5-1

cdr3_nt: TGTGCCAGCAGCTTAGTTCACATACTACCTGGAAACACCATATATTTT
cdr3_aa: CASSLVHILPGNTIYF
d_call: -
j_call: TRBJ1-3
clone_size: -
v_call: TRBV11-2

cdr3_nt: TGTGCCACCAGCAGAGGCGGGACAGGAGGGGAGACCCAGTACTTC
cdr3_aa: CATSRGGTGGETQYF
d_call: TRBD1
j_call: TRBJ2-5
clone_size: -
v_call: TRBV15

cdr3_nt: TGTGCCAGCTCACCACCAGGGGTTGGGAAAGAGACCCAGTACTTC
cdr3_aa: CASSPPGVGKETQYF
d_call: -
j_call: TRBJ2-5
clone_size: -
v_call: TRBV18

cdr3_nt: TGTGCCAGCAGCTTAGGCGGACTAGGCACAGATACGCAGTATTTT
cdr3_aa: CASSLGGLGTDTQYF
d_call: TRBD2
j_call: TRBJ2-3
clone_size: -
v_call: TRBV7-2

cdr3_nt: TGTGCCACCAGTGTACCCTCCGACAAGCAAGATACGCAGTATTTT
cdr3_aa: CATSVPSDKQDTQYF
d_call: -
j_call: TRBJ2-3
clone_size: once
v_call: TRBV24-1

cdr3_nt: TGTGCCAGCAGTCACGGGAGCTCTGGAAACACCATATATTTT
cdr3_aa: CASSHGSSGNTIYF
d_call: -
j_call: TRBJ1-3
clone_size: -
v_call: TRBV27

cdr3_nt: TGTGCCAGCAGTCCGACTAGCGGGAGGGATATGGATGAGCAGTTCTTC
cdr3_aa: CASSPTSGRDMDEQFF
d_call: TRBD2
j_call: TRBJ2-1
clone_size: once
v_call: TRBV27

cdr3_nt: TGTGCCAGCAGCTCACAGGGAAGGAACACTGAAGCTTTCTTT
cdr3_aa: CASSSQGRNTEAFF
d_call: -
j_call: TRBJ1-1
clone_size: -
v_call: TRBV7-9

cdr3_nt: TGTGCCAGCAGACCTACAGGGCGCGCTAATGAAAAACTGTTTTTT
cdr3_aa: CASRPTGRANEKLFF
d_call: -
j_call: TRBJ1-4
clone_size: -
v_call: TRBV6-5

cdr3_nt: TGTGCCAGCAGTTTTGACAGCTCCTACAATGAGCAGTTCTTC
cdr3_aa: CASSFDSSYNEQFF
d_call: -
j_call: TRBJ2-1
clone_size: -
v_call: TRBV28

cdr3_nt: TGTGCCAGCAGCCCCCGGACAGGGACTAATGAAAAACTGTTTTTT
cdr3_aa: CASSPRTGTNEKLFF
d_call: TRBD1
j_call: TRBJ1-4
clone_size: -
v_call: TRBV7-9

cdr3_nt: TGTGCCAGCAGCTTAGGGGCGGGGGGGCCCTACGAGCAGTACTTC
cdr3_aa: CASSLGAGGPYEQYF
d_call: TRBD2
j_call: TRBJ2-7
clone_size: -
v_call: TRBV11-2

cdr3_nt: TGTGCCAGCACCCCCCCGACAGGGCTGCCTGGGGCCAACGTCCTGACTTTC
cdr3_aa: CASTPPTGLPGANVLTF
d_call: TRBD1
j_call: TRBJ2-6
clone_size: -
v_call: TRBV9

cdr3_nt: TGTGCCAGCAGTTTATTTCGACAGTCGAACTCTGGGGCCAACGTCCTGACTTTC
cdr3_aa: CASSLFRQSNSGANVLTF
d_call: -
j_call: TRBJ2-6
clone_size: -
v_call: TRBV27

cdr3_nt: TGTGCCAGCAGCCATCCCGACAGTCGAAAACTGTTTTTT
cdr3_aa: CASSHPDSRKLFF
d_call: -
j_call: TRBJ1-4
clone_size: -
v_call: TRBV3-1/TRBV3-2

cdr3_nt: TGTGCCAGCAGCTTGGCCAGGAGGCGAGATACGCAGTATTTT
cdr3_aa: CASSLARRRDTQYF
d_call: -
j_call: TRBJ2-3
clone_size: -
v_call: TRBV5-6

cdr3_nt: TGTGCCAGCAGTGAGACTAATGAAAAACTGTTTTTT
cdr3_aa: CASSETNEKLFF
d_call: -
j_call: TRBJ1-4
clone_size: few
v_call: TRBV28

cdr3_nt: TGCGCCAGCAGCCAAGACCGGGGGGTAGCGGGAGTATCAGAGACCCAGTACTTC
cdr3_aa: CASSQDRGVAGVSETQYF
d_call: TRBD2
j_call: TRBJ2-5
clone_size: -
v_call: TRBV4-3

cdr3_nt: TGTGCCAGCAGCTTTGGACAGAACTCCTATAATTCACCCCTCCACTTT
cdr3_aa: CASSFGQNSYNSPLHF
d_call: -
j_call: TRBJ1-6
clone_size: -
v_call: TRBV7-9

cdr3_nt: TGCGCCAGCAGCTTTTCCCACAGGGGTGAATCACCCCTCCACTTT
cdr3_aa: CASSFSHRGESPLHF
d_call: TRBD1
j_call: TRBJ1-6
clone_size: -
v_call: TRBV5-1

cdr3_nt: TGTGCCAGCAGCTTGGTGGGGGCGCGGGACTATGGCTACACCTTC
cdr3_aa: CASSLVGARDYGYTF
d_call: -
j_call: TRBJ1-2
clone_size: -
v_call: TRBV5-6

cdr3_nt: TGTGCCAGCAGTTACTTTAAGGGGGGAAACACCATATATTTT
cdr3_aa: CASSYFKGGNTIYF
d_call: -
j_call: TRBJ1-3
clone_size: -
v_call: TRBV6-5

cdr3_nt: TGTGCCAGTAGTACGACAGGGTTAGGCAATCAGCCCCAGCATTTT
cdr3_aa: CASSTTGLGNQPQHF
d_call: TRBD1
j_call: TRBJ1-5
clone_size: once
v_call: TRBV19

cdr3_nt: TGTGCCAGCAGTCAAAGACAGGGGATCTACAATGAGCAGTTCTTC
cdr3_aa: CASSQRQGIYNEQFF
d_call: TRBD1
j_call: TRBJ2-1
clone_size: few
v_call: TRBV6-5

cdr3_nt: TGTGCCAGCAGTTCCCGGGGGTACCAAGAGACCCAGTACTTC
cdr3_aa: CASSSRGYQETQYF
d_call: -
j_call: TRBJ2-5
clone_size: -
v_call: TRBV27

cdr3_nt: TGTGCCAGCAGCTTGGCTGACAGGCTATGGCTACGCACCTTC
cdr3_aa: CASSLADRLWLRTF
d_call: -
j_call: TRBJ1-2
clone_size: -
v_call: TRBV5-4

cdr3_nt: TGCGCCAGCAGCCCGAGGACTTACAAAGATACGCAGTATTTT
cdr3_aa: CASSPRTYKDTQYF
d_call: -
j_call: TRBJ2-3
clone_size: -
v_call: TRBV5-1

cdr3_nt: TGTGCCAGCAGCCAAGCAGGGGTAAATCAGCCCCAGCATTTT
cdr3_aa: CASSQAGVNQPQHF
d_call: -
j_call: TRBJ1-5
clone_size: -
v_call: TRBV3-1/TRBV3-2

cdr3_nt: TGTGCCAGCAGCGTAGGGGGAGGGGGGGCAGAGACCCAGTACTTC
cdr3_aa: CASSVGGGGAETQYF
d_call: -
j_call: TRBJ2-5
clone_size: -
v_call: TRBV9

cdr3_nt: TGTGCCACCAGCAGAGATCCACAGTCACCCCTCCACTTT
cdr3_aa: CATSRDPQSPLHF
d_call: -
j_call: TRBJ1-6
clone_size: -
v_call: TRBV15

cdr3_nt: TGTGCCAGCCTTACAGGGAACCAAGAGACCCAGTACTTC
cdr3_aa: CASLTGNQETQYF
d_call: -
j_call: TRBJ2-5
clone_size: -
v_call: TRBV28